This T cell receptor (beta chain) came from a study of T cell changes during pregnancy in multiple sclerosis. Data came from immunoSEQ multiplex PCR; TCRdb stores just in-frame clones and leaves some out. Among 80,000 to 95,000 clones listed, over 90% were seen once. From germline, CDR1 is SGHVS and CDR2 FNYEAQ. V was pared by 2 bases and J by 5 bases, with 2 bases of the junction left unmatched. CDR3 length equals 14 residues. V gene TRBV7-6 combines with J gene TRBJ2-7; 11 nucleotides line up with TRBD2. The receptor comes from a female donor with multiple sclerosis, enrolled in a pregnancy study. The sequencing here drew on peripheral blood, taken in the second trimester of pregnancy. CDR3 DNA sequence: TGTGCCAGCAGCTTATTAGCGGGAGGGGACGAGCAGTACTTC. It is translated as CASSLLAGGDEQYF.